This T cell receptor beta chain was found in a study of beta chain features in type 1 diabetes. Study results and caveats: Among all four CD4+ subsets, Type 1 diabetes patients had TCRB CDR3s that were moderately but significantly shorter.

Germline CDR1 reads LNHDA; CDR2 reads SQIVND (reference sequence). V was cut by 0 bases and J by 1 base, with 12 bases left in between. CDR3 length equals 16 residues. As to this clone: Its matching antigen is unknown.

The investigators reverse transcribed all of the isolated RNA, so they sequenced expressed TCRB transcripts. This table comes from immunoSEQ multiplex PCR, and its TCRdb copy is limited to in-frame clones, with some not included. Of some 360,000 clones detected, roughly a fifth appear once; the ten largest clones hold 0.035% to 0.055%. By way of CD45RO/CCR7/CD25/CD127/CD95/CD27, the CD4+ regulatory, stem cell-like memory, central memory and naive cells were sorted. The rearrangement joins TRBV19 to TRBJ1-1; D call uncertain. This TCR was recovered from a young woman in good health. Sequencing was carried out using naive CD4+ T cells from blood. The CDR3: CASSIDLAQSNTEAFF. The DNA of the CDR3 is TGTGCCAGTAGTATAGATCTGGCCCAGTCGAACACTGAAGCTTTCTTT.